This paragraph covers one TCR beta chain sequence. Sequenced by immunoSEQ multiplex PCR; TCRdb stores in-frame clones only, minus some. The sample includes fewer than 300,000 clones, about nine tenths of them seen just once. These data belong to a study of blood T cell repertoires in COVID-19. CDR3 length equals 12 residues. J lost 4 bases, V lost 5 bases, and 1 base had no gene match. Per germline, CDR1 MDHEN and CDR2 SYDVKM. Specimen: PBMCs or T cells enriched from blood (not recorded which). The source of this sequence is a woman aged 35 to 49 with acute COVID-19. This chain connects TRBV28 to TRBJ2-5, with 7 nucleotides matching TRBD2. The CDR3 nucleotides are TGTGCCAGCAGTGGCGGGAGAGAGACCCAGTACTTC. It encodes CASSGGRETQYF.